This T cell receptor (beta chain) is from a study of identical twins. CDR1 is LGHDT, CDR2 YNNKEL, per germline (reference sequence). The trim removed 4 bases at V and 4 bases at J, leaving 7 bases unmatched. CDR3 size: 16 residues. This clonotype appeared many times. Antigen unknown. TCRdb analysed the 5' RACE reads with MiXCR anew, one entry per CDR3 protein. The sample carries hundreds of thousands of distinct CDR3 sequences, around 7% recorded once. Study results and limitations: When twins shared out-of-frame alpha sequences, those sequences had excess low generation probability. Carriage of fewer insertions was seen in abundant cord blood beta clonotypes, whereas memory repertoires showed none.

The data were also submitted as part of a second study, on yellow fever vaccine responses in identical twins.

The rearrangement uses TRBV3-1 and TRBJ1-3, with 10 bases lining up with TRBD1. The receptor was derived from a woman aged 18-29 years in good health. The sequenced sample was memory (CD45RO+) T cells sorted from blood. In DNA, the CDR3 is TGTGCCAGCAGCCTGGGACAGGGGCTCATGGGAAACACCATATATTTT. It encodes CASSLGQGLMGNTIYF.